This T cell receptor (beta chain) was captured in a study of blood T cell repertoires in COVID-19 (dated by TCRdb to about 2020). The study in broad terms: Samples covering the acute and convalescent phases of COVID-19 were provided by collaborators in the United States, Italy and Spain. The prospective study material was composed of cDNA or gDNA derived from T cells, B-cell-depleted T cells, or PBMCs. The dataset comprised deeply sampled blood TCRbeta repertoires from subjects exposed to, actively infected with, or recovered from COVID-19. The repertoires were made available in a free public database intended to serve as a resource for research on the immune response to SARS-CoV-2. The samples were drawn from the first 160 participants of the ongoing ImmuneRACE study and from 1,200 or so subjects provided by 6 global collaborators. Sample metadata almost always included a de-identified subject ID, COVID-19 status, age in years and sex. Where available, HLA class I and class II types were taken from metadata supplied by the sample provider and were not determined by assay-based typing. Summary of the overall study and its limitations: The quantity of clinical and demographic metadata differed by source and by participant and was supplied without curation.

Collaborating institutions collected whole blood in K2EDTA tubes following their own protocols. Collaborator samples were shipped for TCRbeta analysis as frozen whole blood, isolated PBMCs, or DNA extracted from either sample type. The immunoSEQ Assay, a bias-controlled multiplex PCR, was used to amplify TCRbeta CDR3 regions from genomic DNA. The paper's data handling went like this. Nucleated cell counts per sample were estimated from amplification of reference gene primers within the assay. Sequence reads were collapsed and filtered to measure the absolute abundance of every unique TCRbeta CDR3 rearrangement. Productive Simpson clonality was computed per sample as the square root of Simpson's diversity index over productive rearrangements. The table was pulled from immuneACCESS by TCRdb, which kept in-frame rearrangements only. Such tables lose some clones; where checked, under half of the loss comes from unresolved V genes, and the rest has no known cause. V, J and clone size were drawn from that table, and D and trimming were deduced from the DNA. Here the sample has fewer than 300,000 clones; 65% to 90% occur a single time. Clones ranked in the top ten supply roughly 4.6% of the sample.

Based on the germline V gene, the CDR1 and CDR2 sequences are SNHLY and FYNNEI. Germline trimming amounts to 3 bases on V and 4 bases on J, with 5 as the count of junction bases outside the gene matches. Counted from cysteine to phenylalanine, this CDR3 has 14 amino acids. The kept DNA is CDR3 alone, 42 bases in frame from the first base. For this clone: It has no known antigen specificity. Per-nucleotide qualities are absent, and no much larger clonotype sits a single base away.

This clonotype was sampled from a man aged 50 or older with active or convalescent COVID-19. Source material: peripheral blood. Rearrangement joined TRBV2 to TRBJ1-2, and TRBD1 aligns with 7 junction nucleotides. At the DNA level, the sequence is TGTGCCAGCAGTGATCAGGGGGTTGGCTATGGCTACACCTTC. Its product reads: CASSDQGVGYGYTF. Full variable domain (CDR3 extended with the reference TRBV2 and TRBJ1-2 proteins): EPEVTQTPSHQVTQMGQEVILRCVPISNHLYFYWYRQILGQKVEFLVSFYNNEISEKSEIFDDQFSVERPDGSNFTLKIRSTKLEDSAMYFCASSDQGVGYGYTFGSGTRLTVV.